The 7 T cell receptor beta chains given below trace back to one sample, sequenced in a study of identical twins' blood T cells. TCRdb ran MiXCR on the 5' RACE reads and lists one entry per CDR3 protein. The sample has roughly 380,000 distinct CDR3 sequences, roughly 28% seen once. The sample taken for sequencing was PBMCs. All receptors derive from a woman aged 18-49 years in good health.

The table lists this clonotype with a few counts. CDR3 nucleotide sequence: TGTGCCAGCAGTTTTCGTAATGAAAAACTGTTTTTT. It translates to CASSFRNEKLFF. This chain joins TRBV6-6 and TRBJ1-4, with D uncertain. The CDR3 has 12 residues. Germline lookup yields CDR1 MNHNY and CDR2 SVGAGI (reference sequence). V was pared by 4 bases and J by 4 bases, with 4 bases between.

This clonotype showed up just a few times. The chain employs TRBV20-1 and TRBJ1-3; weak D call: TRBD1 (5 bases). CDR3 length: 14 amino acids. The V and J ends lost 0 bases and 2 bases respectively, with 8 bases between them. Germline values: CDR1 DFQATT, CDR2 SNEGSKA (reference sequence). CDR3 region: CSARDRQTGNTIYF. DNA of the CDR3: TGCAGTGCTAGAGACCGACAGACTGGAAACACCATATATTTT.

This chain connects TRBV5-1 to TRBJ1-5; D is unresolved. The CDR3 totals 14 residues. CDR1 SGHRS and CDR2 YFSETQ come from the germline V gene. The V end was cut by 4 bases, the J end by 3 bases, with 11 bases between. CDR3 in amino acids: CASSPGSDNQPQHF. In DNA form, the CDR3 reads TGCGCCAGCAGCCCTGGGTCAGACAATCAGCCCCAGCATTTT. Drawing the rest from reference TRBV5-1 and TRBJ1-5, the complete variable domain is KAGVTQTPRYLIKTRGQQVTLSCSPISGHRSVSWYQQTPGQGLQFLFEYFSETQRNKGNFPGRFSGRQFSNSRSEMNVSTLELGDSALYLCASSPGSDNQPQHFGDGTRLSIL.

The CDR3 DNA reads TGTGCCAGCAGCGGCGGACAGTTCTATGGCTACACCTTC. Protein sequence: CASSGGQFYGYTF. The rearrangement links TRBV7-3 to TRBJ1-2, with D maybe TRBD1 (6 bases). V shed 5 bases and J shed 4 bases, with 11 bases lying between them. CDR1 and CDR2 (germline): SGHTA, FQGTGA. This CDR3 region has 13 residues.

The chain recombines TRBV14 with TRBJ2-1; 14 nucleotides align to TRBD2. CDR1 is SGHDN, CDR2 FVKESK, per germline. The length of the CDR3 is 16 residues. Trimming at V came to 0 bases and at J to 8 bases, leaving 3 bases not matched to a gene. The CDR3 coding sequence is TGTGCCAGCAGCCAAGAAGGGACTAGCGGGAGCCATGAGCAGTTCTTC. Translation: CASSQEGTSGSHEQFF.

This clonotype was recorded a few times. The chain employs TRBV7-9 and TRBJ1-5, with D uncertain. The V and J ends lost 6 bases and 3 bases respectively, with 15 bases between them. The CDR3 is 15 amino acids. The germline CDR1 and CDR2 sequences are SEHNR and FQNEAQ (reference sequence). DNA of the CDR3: TGTGCCAGCAGACGTGACGGAGACCTCAATCAGCCCCAGCATTTT. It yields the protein CASRRDGDLNQPQHF.

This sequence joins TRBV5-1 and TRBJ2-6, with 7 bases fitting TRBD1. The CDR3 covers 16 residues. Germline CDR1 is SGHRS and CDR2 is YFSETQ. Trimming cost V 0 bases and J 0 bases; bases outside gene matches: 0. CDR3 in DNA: TGCGCCAGCAGCTTGGGACAGGGCTCTGGGGCCAACGTCCTGACTTTC. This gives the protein CASSLGQGSGANVLTF.